A selection of T cell receptor beta chains follows, all from one sample in a study of cytomegalovirus exposure and HLA in healthy donors. Only in-frame clones appear in the TCRdb table, and some are missing; sequencing was by immunoSEQ multiplex PCR. The profile covers 110,000 to 150,000 clones, with 80% to 90% appearing a single time and more than 3.5% taken by the ten largest. Sample: PBMCs. The receptors stem from a woman between 35 and 50 years old in good health and CMV-seropositive. Each CDR3 is given with its conserved first and last residue. Each record gives: D gene, clone size, J gene, V gene, CDR3 length, CDR3 DNA, CDR3 protein. D genes are given only for firm matches. Size is stated for part of the rows, as once, few or many counts, or as a class when the clone is expanded.

TRBD2 | - | TRBJ2-1 | TRBV14 | 18 | TGTGCCAGCAGCCAAGATAAGGCTAGCGGGAGTATTGACAATGAGCAGTTCTTC | CASSQDKASGSIDNEQFF
- | - | TRBJ1-2 | TRBV5-1 | 13 | TGCGCCAGCAGCTTGGCCTCAGTATATGGCTACACCTTC | CASSLASVYGYTF
TRBD1 | - | TRBJ2-3 | TRBV5-1 | 17 | TGCGCCAGCAGCTTGGACAGGACAGGGGTGGGTAGTGGTACGCAGTATTTT | CASSLDRTGVGSGTQYF
TRBD1 | - | TRBJ1-2 | TRBV4-3 | 17 | TGCGCCAGCAGCCAAGATGGCAATACAGGGGCAAACTATGGCTACACCTTC | CASSQDGNTGANYGYTF
TRBD2 | - | TRBJ2-1 | TRBV6-6 | 15 | TGTGCCAGCAGCAAAACGGGACTACTGGGGAATGAGCAGTTCTTC | CASSKTGLLGNEQFF
- | once | TRBJ2-2 | TRBV4-2 | 17 | TGTGCCAGCAGCCAAGAATGGGGGCCTAGGAACACCGGGGAGCTGTTTTTT | CASSQEWGPRNTGELFF
TRBD1 | - | TRBJ2-7 | TRBV5-1 | 16 | TGCGCCAGCAGCTCCGGACAGGGGGCCTCCTCCTACGAGCAGTACTTC | CASSSGQGASSYEQYF
- | once | TRBJ1-1 | TRBV7-2 | 14 | TGTGCCAGCAGCTCCCTACAGGGCGAGACTGAAGCTTTCTTT | CASSSLQGETEAFF
TRBD2 | - | TRBJ2-2 | TRBV7-9 | 15 | TGTGCCAGCAGCTTGGGTAGCGGGGGGACCGGGGAGCTGTTTTTT | CASSLGSGGTGELFF
- | - | TRBJ2-3 | TRBV30 | 13 | TGTGCCTGGACGACGGGGAGCACAGATACGCAGTATTTT | CAWTTGSTDTQYF
- | - | TRBJ2-3 | TRBV2 | 16 | TGTGCCAGCACCCCCCAATTGCCCGCACAATCAGATACGCAGTATTTT | CASTPQLPAQSDTQYF
- | - | TRBJ2-4 | TRBV4-1 | 15 | TGCGCCAGCAGCCAAGCACCCCCTATAGCGGAGATTCAGTACTTC | CASSQAPPIAEIQYF
TRBD1 | - | TRBJ1-5 | TRBV28 | 18 | TGTGCCAGCAGTCCTCTTCAGGACAGGGGGAATAGCAATCAGCCCCAGCATTTT | CASSPLQDRGNSNQPQHF
- | few | TRBJ2-2 | TRBV29-1 | 12 | TGCAGCGTTGAAGCCCTCACCGGGGAGCTGTTTTTT | CSVEALTGELFF
- | - | TRBJ1-1 | TRBV7-3 | 13 | TGTGCCAGCAGCTTCGGGTTGAACACTGAAGCTTTCTTT | CASSFGLNTEAFF
- | - | TRBJ2-7 | TRBV13 | 16 | TGTGCCAGCAGCCTAGTAATGACAGGTAGCTCCTACGAGCAGTACTTC | CASSLVMTGSSYEQYF
TRBD1 | once | TRBJ1-1 | TRBV29-1 | 14 | TGCAGCTATCCCGGGACAGAAACGAACACTGAAGCTTTCTTT | CSYPGTETNTEAFF
- | - | TRBJ1-1 | TRBV6-5 | 13 | TGTGCCAGCAGTTTCCCGCCAGGGTACAGAGCTTTCTTT | CASSFPPGYRAFF
- | - | TRBJ1-6 | TRBV28 | 15 | TGTGCCAGCAGTTTGACAGTTCCCTATAATTCACCCCTCCACTTT | CASSLTVPYNSPLHF
TRBD1 | - | TRBJ2-7 | TRBV28 | 13 | TGTGCCAGCGAGGGACAGGGAGGCTACGAGCAGTACTTC | CASEGQGGYEQYF
- | - | TRBJ1-3 | TRBV2 | 16 | TGTGCCAGCAGTGACGGTGGAGGGCAAAGTGGAAACACCATATATTTT | CASSDGGGQSGNTIYF
TRBD1 | - | TRBJ2-7 | TRBV6-1 | 15 | TGTGCCAGCAGTGAAGGGGGACAGGGGGCCTACGAGCAGTACTTC | CASSEGGQGAYEQYF
- | - | TRBJ2-2 | TRBV7-3 | 18 | TGTGCCAGCAGCCCCGGCGCAATAGGCGGGACGGTCAGCGGGGAGCTGTTTTTT | CASSPGAIGGTVSGELFF
- | - | TRBJ2-7 | TRBV2 | 12 | TGTGCATCGACAGTAAGCTCCTACGAGCAGTACTTC | CASTVSSYEQYF
- | - | TRBJ2-2 | TRBV30 | 16 | TGTGCCTGGAGCGCGGTTGGGCGGGGTAACACCGGGGAGCTGTTTTTT | CAWSAVGRGNTGELFF
TRBD1 | - | TRBJ1-3 | TRBV4-2 | 17 | TGTGCCAGCAGCCCCTTGGGGGCAGGGGGTTCTGGAAACACCATATATTTT | CASSPLGAGGSGNTIYF
- | few | TRBJ1-5 | TRBV4-1 | 16 | TGCGCCAGCAGCCAAGTCCAGGGATTAGGCAATCAGCCCCAGCATTTT | CASSQVQGLGNQPQHF
- | - | TRBJ1-5 | TRBV19 | 15 | TGTGCCAGTAGTATCGAGGGCCGAGTCAATCAGCCCCAGCATTTT | CASSIEGRVNQPQHF
TRBD2 | - | TRBJ2-5 | TRBV4-3 | 15 | TGCGCCAGCAGCCAAGATCGGGTGGGGGGGGAGACCCAGTACTTC | CASSQDRVGGETQYF
TRBD1 | - | TRBJ1-1 | TRBV7-2 | 15 | TGTGCCAGCAGCTTATTCGACGACAGGGCCACTGAAGCTTTCTTT | CASSLFDDRATEAFF
TRBD2 | - | TRBJ2-1 | TRBV15 | 16 | TGTGCCACCAGCAGACTTCTAGCGGGAGGTTCCTCTGAGCAGTTCTTC | CATSRLLAGGSSEQFF
TRBD2 | - | TRBJ2-7 | TRBV4-2 | 15 | TGTGCCAGCAGCCAAGAGCGGCGGGAGTTCTACGAGCAGTACTTC | CASSQERREFYEQYF
- | - | TRBJ1-6 | TRBV6-6 | 16 | TGTGCCAGCACCTCCCGTGGTATTACCCCTCGGGTACCCCTCCACTTT | CASTSRGITPRVPLHF
TRBD1 | - | TRBJ2-7 | TRBV28 | 15 | TGTGCCAGCAGCAAGCCGGGACAGGGGTCGTACGAGCAGTACTTC | CASSKPGQGSYEQYF
- | - | TRBJ1-5 | TRBV10-3 | 17 | TGTGCCATCAGTGGGGGGGGCTCCCCCGGGGGCAATCAGCCCCAGCATTTT | CAISGGGSPGGNQPQHF
- | - | TRBJ2-3 | TRBV10-1 | 14 | TGCGCCAGCAGTGAGTCGGACTTCACAGATACGCAGTATTTT | CASSESDFTDTQYF
TRBD1 | - | TRBJ2-5 | TRBV5-1 | 14 | TGCGCCAGCAGCAACCGGGACAGCCAAGAGACCCAGTACTTC | CASSNRDSQETQYF
TRBD2 | once | TRBJ2-4 | TRBV2 | 13 | TGTGCCAGCGGGGTCGCGGGAGTTGTCATTCAGTACTTC | CASGVAGVVIQYF
TRBD1 | - | TRBJ1-1 | TRBV7-8 | 16 | TGTGCCAGCAGCTTAGCGGGCAGGGGGCGTGGCACTGAAGCTTTCTTT | CASSLAGRGRGTEAFF
- | - | TRBJ2-7 | TRBV6-5 | 13 | TGTGCCAGCAGCCGCCCAGTTTCCTACGAGCAGTACTTC | CASSRPVSYEQYF